Following are 21 T cell receptor beta chains from one sample sequenced in a study of beta chain features in type 1 diabetes. What was sequenced were expressed TCRB transcripts, since all of the isolated RNA had been reverse transcribed. Method: immunoSEQ multiplex PCR; TCRdb's copy keeps in-frame clones and lacks some. This table has more than 150,000 clones, more than 10% appearing once. The sample was central memory CD4+ T cells from blood. The receptors derive from a woman aged 18-30 years in good health.

This clone was detected only a few times. This chain links TRBV29-1 with TRBJ2-2, with TRBD2 matching 7 bases. Trimming took 8 bases from V and 4 from J; bases not matched to a gene: 13. Looked up from germline, CDR1 is SQVTM and CDR2 is ANQGSEA. The CDR3 runs 15 residues. CDR3 in DNA: TGCAGCCACAGAGGTGGGGCTAGCGGCACCGGGGAGCTGTTTTTT. This encodes CSHRGGASGTGELFF.

The DNA for the CDR3 is TGTGCCAGCAGTTACTCCTCGGGGAACGGTGAAAAACTGTTTTTT. Amino acid sequence: CASSYSSGNGEKLFF. The chain couples TRBV6-6 to TRBJ1-4; D gene ambiguous. From germline, CDR1 is MNHNY and CDR2 SVGAGI (reference sequence). Between the trimmed V and J ends, which lost 0 bases and 7 bases, there was a span of 12 bases. The CDR3 spans 15 residues.

The DNA of the CDR3 is TGTGCCAGCAGCTTAATCGCAGGGCCAAGGGCCCAGCATTTT. Protein: CASSLIAGPRAQHF. This chain joins TRBV7-3 and TRBJ1-5; a possible D gene is TRBD1 (5 bases). The V gene's germline CDR1 is SGHTA and CDR2 FQGTGA. Deletions cut 1 base from V and 11 bases from J, with 15 bases between. This CDR3 has 14 amino acids.

This clone was seen a few times. V is TRBV6-5 and J is TRBJ2-3; 7 positions agree with TRBD2. This CDR3 comprises 13 residues. The germline V gene encodes CDR1 MNHEY and CDR2 SVGAGI. J gave up 6 bases and V 5 bases, and 5 bases lay outside the gene matches. CDR3 nucleotide sequence: TGTGCCAGCAGTAGGGGAGGGGAGGATACGCAGTATTTT. This sequence encodes CASSRGGEDTQYF.

This clone was detected a few times. The rearrangement joins TRBV29-1 to TRBJ2-7, with 8 bases that match TRBD1. Trimming removed 4 bases from V and 6 bases from J; junction bases left unmatched: 11. Germline CDR1 reads SQVTM; CDR2 reads ANQGSEA. There are 14 residues in the CDR3. The CDR3 DNA follows: TGCAGCGTTGGGACCGGGACAGGAGACGGCGAGCAGTACTTC. It encodes CSVGTGTGDGEQYF.

In this sample, this clone turned up a few times. V and J are TRBV18 and TRBJ1-2, with D unresolved. The length of the CDR3 is 14 residues. Germline CDR1 is KGHSH and CDR2 is LQKENI. V lost 4 bases and J 3 bases, leaving 12 bases between the germline ends. The chain's CDR3 is CASSRNERDYGYTF. In nucleotides, the CDR3 is TGTGCCAGCTCACGGAACGAACGGGACTATGGCTACACCTTC.

This clone was recorded a few times. The rearrangement links TRBV29-1 to TRBJ1-5, with D tentatively TRBD1 (5 bases). V was cut by 6 bases and J by 5 bases, with 14 bases left in between. Germline assignment: CDR1 SQVTM and CDR2 ANQGSEA. The CDR3 sequence is 13 residues long. Here the CDR3 reads CSVAEVRDQPQHF. CDR3 bases: TGCAGCGTGGCGGAAGTCAGGGATCAGCCCCAGCATTTT.

The gene calls are TRBV6-6 and TRBJ1-1, with TRBD1 matching over 7 bases. The CDR3 is 14 amino acids. The V gene end was trimmed by 0 bases and the J gene end by 6 bases; junction bases not matched to a gene: 4. Per germline, CDR1 MNHNY and CDR2 SVGAGI (reference sequence). The CDR3 loop is CASSYSRGLAEAFF. CDR3 nucleotides: TGTGCCAGCAGTTACTCGAGGGGGCTGGCTGAAGCTTTCTTT.

DNA of the CDR3: TGCGCCAGCAGCCTGCAGGGTAGTCAAGAGACCCAGTACTTC. Translation gives CASSLQGSQETQYF. The genes are TRBV5-1 and TRBJ2-5, with TRBD1 as a possible D gene (5 bases). V lost 4 bases and J lost 2, with 12 bases in between. The CDR3 sequence is 14 residues long. Germline CDR1 and CDR2: SGHRS and YFSETQ.

The chain uses TRBV11-3 and TRBJ2-1; D possibly corresponds to TRBD1 (7 bases). V lost 5 bases and J lost 10, with 18 bases in between. Germline CDR1 and CDR2: SGHNT and YENEEA. The CDR3 length is 14 residues. The CDR3 nucleotides are TGTGCCAGCAGCCCTCGGACAGGCGGGGTCGAGCAGTTCTTC. It yields the protein CASSPRTGGVEQFF.

This clone was seen a handful of times. The V call is TRBV5-4, the J call TRBJ2-1; 8 nucleotides agree with TRBD1. This CDR3 has 14 residues. CDR1 is SGHNT and CDR2 is YYREEE in the germline V gene (reference sequence). The V and J ends lost 5 bases and 5 bases, in that order; junction bases with no gene match: 6. The CDR3 loop reads CASRRDRRNNEQFF. The CDR3 bases are TGTGCCAGCAGAAGGGACAGGAGGAACAATGAGCAGTTCTTC.

This clone was counted only a few times. The chain carries TRBV25-1 and TRBJ2-3; 9 nucleotides agree with TRBD2. The ends lost 6 bases at V and 2 bases at J; junction bases unmatched: 6. CDR1 and CDR2 from the germline V gene are MGHDK and SYGVNS. The CDR3 extends over 15 amino acids. For the CDR3, the DNA is TGTGCCAGCAGGACCCCTAGCGGGATCACAGATACGCAGTATTTT. Translating it yields CASRTPSGITDTQYF.

This clone is termed medium-sized. The rearrangement uses TRBV4-2 and TRBJ2-7; 9 bases match TRBD2. CDR3 length: 17 residues. CDR1 is LGHNA and CDR2 is YNFKEQ in the germline V gene. Trimming removed 0 bases from V and 6 bases from J; junction bases left unmatched: 12. As DNA, the CDR3 is TGTGCCAGCAGCCAAGATGCGCCTAGCGGGATCCGGCGCGAGCAGTACTTC. It encodes CASSQDAPSGIRREQYF.

This clone has a handful of counts. The chain is built from TRBV18 and TRBJ2-2; D uncertain. Germline CDR1 KGHSH, CDR2 LQKENI. Trimming cost V 0 bases and J 2 bases, with 7 bases left between them. This CDR3 is 15 amino acids long. The CDR3 coding sequence is TGTGCCAGCTCACCACCGTCCGTCAACACCGGGGAGCTGTTTTTT. It yields the protein CASSPPSVNTGELFF.

In this sample, this clone turned up a few times. The chain links TRBV7-7 to TRBJ2-1; TRBD2 matches 12 bases. The germline V gene has CDR1 SSHAT and CDR2 FNYEAQ (reference sequence). The CDR3 spans 16 residues. With V trimmed by 5 bases and J by 7 bases, 9 bases remained unmatched. In nucleotides, the CDR3 is TGTGCCAGCAGCCGTTCGACTAGCGGGAGTGTGAATGAGCAGTTCTTC. Protein: CASSRSTSGSVNEQFF.

This clone was detected only once. The chain uses TRBV7-2 and TRBJ1-2; 8 positions agree with TRBD1. With V trimmed by 5 bases and J by 3 bases, 8 bases remained unmatched. CDR1 is SGHTA, CDR2 FQGNSA, per germline. The CDR3 runs 15 residues. CDR3 bases: TGTGCCAGCAGCCCGAGGACAGGGCTCGACTATGGCTACACCTTC. Amino acid sequence: CASSPRTGLDYGYTF.

In its sample, this clone was seen a few times. This chain connects TRBV29-1 to TRBJ2-2; 10 bases align to TRBD1. Trimming at V came to 2 bases and at J to 2 bases, leaving 5 bases not matched to a gene. This CDR3 contains 16 residues. Germline loops: CDR1 SQVTM, CDR2 ANQGSEA. In DNA, the CDR3 is TGCAGCGTTGAACCTGGGACAGGGGAAAACACCGGGGAGCTGTTTTTT. This codes for CSVEPGTGENTGELFF.

This clone was observed a handful of times. This sequence joins TRBV4-2 and TRBJ1-1; TRBD1 aligns across 8 bases. Germline CDR1 and CDR2: LGHNA and YNFKEQ. V shed 7 bases, J shed 7 bases, and the junction held 8 bases outside the gene matches. The CDR3 loop spans 13 amino acids. CDR3 nucleotide sequence: TGTGCCAGCACCCGGGGGACAGGAGATGAAGCTTTCTTT. Its translation: CASTRGTGDEAFF.

This clone was counted a few times. The CDR3 reads CAWSAVSSGHQETQYF. The CDR3 nucleotides read TGTGCCTGGAGTGCAGTCTCTAGCGGGCATCAAGAGACCCAGTACTTC. The gene calls are TRBV30 and TRBJ2-5, with 8 nucleotides matching TRBD2. Looked up from germline, CDR1 is GTSNPN and CDR2 is SVGIG (reference sequence). The CDR3 covers 16 residues. Trimming cost V 1 base and J 2 bases; bases outside gene matches: 9.

This clone was seen a handful of times. The V and J genes are TRBV9 and TRBJ2-7, with TRBD1 matching 10 bases. V lost 2 bases and J lost 2; bases outside the gene matches: 4. The germline gives CDR1 SGDLS, CDR2 YYNGEE. The CDR3 has 15 amino acids. The CDR3 loop reads CASSVSTGGPYEQYF. CDR3 bases: TGTGCCAGCAGCGTTTCGACAGGGGGCCCCTACGAGCAGTACTTC.

This chain connects TRBV5-6 to TRBJ1-2; D is uncertain. In germline, CDR1 is SGHDT, CDR2 YYEEEE. This CDR3 is 13 amino acids long. The V and J ends lost 5 bases and 1 base respectively, with 9 bases between them. DNA for the CDR3: TGTGCCAGCAGTCGCGGCGATAACTATGGCTACACCTTC. This sequence encodes CASSRGDNYGYTF.